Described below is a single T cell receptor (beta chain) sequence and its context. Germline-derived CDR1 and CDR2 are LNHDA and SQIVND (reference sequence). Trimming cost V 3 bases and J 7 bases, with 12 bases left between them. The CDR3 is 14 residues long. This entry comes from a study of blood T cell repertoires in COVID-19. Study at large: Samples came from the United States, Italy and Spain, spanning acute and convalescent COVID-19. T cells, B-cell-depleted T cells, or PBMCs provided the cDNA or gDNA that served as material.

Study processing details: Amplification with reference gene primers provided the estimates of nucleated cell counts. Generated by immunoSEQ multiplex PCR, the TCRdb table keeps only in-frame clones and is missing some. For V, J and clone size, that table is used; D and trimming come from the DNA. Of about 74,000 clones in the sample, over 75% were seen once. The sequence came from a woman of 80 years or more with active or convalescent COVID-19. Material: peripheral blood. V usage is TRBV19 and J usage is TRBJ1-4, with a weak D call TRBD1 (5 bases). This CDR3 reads CASSIAQGGEKLFF. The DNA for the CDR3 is TGTGCCAGTAGTATCGCGCAGGGTGGTGAAAAACTGTTTTTT.